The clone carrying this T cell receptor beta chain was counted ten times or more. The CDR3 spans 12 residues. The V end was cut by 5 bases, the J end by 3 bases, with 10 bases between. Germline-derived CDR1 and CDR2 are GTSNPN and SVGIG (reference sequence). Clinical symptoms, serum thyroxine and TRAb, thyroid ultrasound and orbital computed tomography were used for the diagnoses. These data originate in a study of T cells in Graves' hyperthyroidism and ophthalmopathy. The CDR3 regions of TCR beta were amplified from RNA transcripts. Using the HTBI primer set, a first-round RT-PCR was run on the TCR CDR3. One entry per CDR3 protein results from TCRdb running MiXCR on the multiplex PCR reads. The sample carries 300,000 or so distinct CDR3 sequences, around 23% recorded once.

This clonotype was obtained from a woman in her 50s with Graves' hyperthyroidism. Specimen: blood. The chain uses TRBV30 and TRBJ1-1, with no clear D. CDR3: CAWGDTHTEAFF. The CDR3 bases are TGTGCCTGGGGCGACACCCACACTGAAGCTTTCTTT.